These T cell receptor beta chains were read from a single sample in a study of OX40 agonist ivuxolimab in advanced cancers. Only in-frame clones appear in the TCRdb table, and some are missing; sequencing was by immunoSEQ multiplex PCR. Found here are over 50,000 clones, 82% of them singletons; the top ten hold roughly 0.47%. Sequencing used CD4+ or CD8+ T cells sorted from blood, obtained in a trial of the OX40 agonist ivuxolimab. The source of these receptors is an adult with an advanced solid tumor such as melanoma, head and neck, liver or kidney cancer. The CDR3 runs from the conserved cysteine through the conserved F or W. D genes are given only for firm matches. Part of the rows lack a size; the others show once, few, many or a class for expanded clones.

J gene | V gene | clone size | D gene | CDR3 DNA | CDR3 protein
TRBJ1-5 | TRBV19 | NA | NA | TGTGCCAGTAGCCCCCGGGTTCTGGGTGGCAATCAGCCCCAGCATTTT | CASSPRVLGGNQPQHF
TRBJ1-2 | TRBV7-9 | NA | NA | TGTGCCAGCAGCTGGTCGGACCCCGAGGGGTATGGCTACACCTTC | CASSWSDPEGYGYTF
TRBJ1-2 | TRBV7-2 | medium-sized | TRBD1 | TGTGCCAGCAGCTCTGACAGGGACTATGGCTACACCTTC | CASSSDRDYGYTF
TRBJ1-1 | TRBV5-4 | NA | NA | TGTGCCAGCACCCTGGGGGGAGAAAACACTGAAGCTTTCTTT | CASTLGGENTEAFF
TRBJ1-5 | TRBV30 | NA | NA | TGTGCCTGGAGAACACCGACAGGTTGGAATCAGCCCCAGCATTTT | CAWRTPTGWNQPQHF
TRBJ1-4 | TRBV5-1 | NA | TRBD1 | TGCGCCAGCAGCACCCGGGACAGGAATAATGAAAAACTGTTTTTT | CASSTRDRNNEKLFF
TRBJ1-5 | TRBV28 | NA | NA | TGTGCCAGCAGTTTTGCCGGGGCAGGCCTACGCAATCAGCCCCAGCATTTT | CASSFAGAGLRNQPQHF
TRBJ1-1 | TRBV5-1 | NA | NA | TGCGCCAGCAGCTTTTTATCGACAGGGAACACTGAAGCTTTCTTT | CASSFLSTGNTEAFF
TRBJ2-3 | TRBV10-1 | NA | NA | TGCGCCAGCTCCAACTCACCGGGCCCCGAATCGGATACGCAGTATTTT | CASSNSPGPESDTQYF
TRBJ1-2 | TRBV11-2 | NA | NA | TGTGCCAGCAGCTTAGGCCACGGTAACTATGGCTACACCTTC | CASSLGHGNYGYTF
TRBJ2-1 | TRBV12-5 | NA | NA | TGTGCTAGTGCTACCTACAGGAGCAATGAGCAGTTCTTC | CASATYRSNEQFF
TRBJ2-5 | TRBV7-3 | NA | TRBD1 | TGTGCCAGCAGCGCAGGGGGCCAAGAGACCCAGTACTTC | CASSAGGQETQYF
TRBJ1-1 | TRBV10-3 | NA | NA | TGTGCCGCCAACCCAGGTATCCCCGGAAGGGAAGCTTTCTTT | CAANPGIPGREAFF
TRBJ2-1 | TRBV12-5 | NA | NA | TGTGCTAGTGGTTTGGTACAGGGCGGGAGAGTGTACAATGAGCAGTTCTTC | CASGLVQGGRVYNEQFF
TRBJ2-3 | TRBV6-1 | NA | TRBD2 | TGTGCCAGCAGCTTGACTAGCGGGATGGATACGCAGTATTTT | CASSLTSGMDTQYF
TRBJ2-1 | TRBV11-2 | NA | TRBD2 | TGTGCCAGCAGCTTAAGCGGGGGGTACAATGAGCAGTTCTTC | CASSLSGGYNEQFF
TRBJ2-3 | TRBV30 | once | NA | TGTGCCTGGAGTGTACTTCTTAGTGCAGATACGCAGTATTTT | CAWSVLLSADTQYF
TRBJ1-3 | TRBV7-2 | NA | NA | TGTGCCAGCAGCTTAGCGTCAAATCCCTCTGGAAACACCATATATTTT | CASSLASNPSGNTIYF
TRBJ2-7 | TRBV28 | NA | TRBD1 | TGTGCCAGCGACACGACAGGGTCGGTGGGGTACGAGCAGTACTTC | CASDTTGSVGYEQYF
TRBJ2-7 | TRBV5-1 | NA | TRBD1 | TGCGCCAGCAGCGTGGACAGGGAAAGGGTCGAGCAGTACTTC | CASSVDRERVEQYF
TRBJ1-1 | TRBV28 | NA | NA | TGTGCCAGCACCTTAAGACAGTTGAACACTGAAGCTTTCTTT | CASTLRQLNTEAFF
TRBJ2-7 | TRBV11-2 | NA | TRBD2 | TGTGCCAGCAGCTTGGGAGGACTAGCGGGAGTCCTTTTCTTC | CASSLGGLAGVLFF
TRBJ2-7 | TRBV4-2 | NA | NA | TGTGCCAGCAGCCAAGACCCGGGCTCCGAGCAGTACTTC | CASSQDPGSEQYF
TRBJ2-5 | TRBV18 | NA | NA | TGTGCCAGCTCCCTGGGACTGACGGAGACCCAGTACTTC | CASSLGLTETQYF
TRBJ2-7 | TRBV7-3 | NA | TRBD2 | TGTGCCAGCAGCTTAGGGAGGGCCAACGAGCAGTACTTC | CASSLGRANEQYF
TRBJ2-1 | TRBV9 | few | NA | TGTGCCAGCAGCCGTAACACAGACAATGAGCAGTTCTTC | CASSRNTDNEQFF
TRBJ2-7 | TRBV7-9 | few | TRBD2 | TGTGCCAGCAGCTCAGGGACTAGCGGCTACGAGCAGTACTTC | CASSSGTSGYEQYF
TRBJ2-3 | TRBV7-2 | NA | NA | TGTGCCAGCAGCTTAATCTCAGGCGCGTATTTT | CASSLISGAYF
TRBJ1-4 | TRBV5-1 | once | TRBD1 | TGCGCCAGCAGCTTTGACAGGGGGCGAGAGGAAAAACTGTTTTTT | CASSFDRGREEKLFF
TRBJ1-5 | TRBV10-3 | NA | NA | TGTGCCATCAGTGAGTCGATGGGGGAAGAAGGCAATCAGCCCCAGCATTTT | CAISESMGEEGNQPQHF
TRBJ1-1 | TRBV4-2 | few | NA | TGTGCCAGCAGCCAAGACCGCAGGGGTGAAGCTTTCTTT | CASSQDRRGEAFF
TRBJ2-5 | TRBV28 | NA | NA | TGTGCCAGCAGCTCTCAACGAGAGACCCAGTACTTC | CASSSQRETQYF
TRBJ2-3 | TRBV5-1 | NA | TRBD2 | TGCGCCAGCAGCCCGGGGACTAGCGGGAGCACAGATACGCAGTATTTT | CASSPGTSGSTDTQYF
TRBJ1-3 | TRBV27 | NA | NA | TGTGCCAGCAGTTTTCGGGGGGCGGATGGAAACACCATATATTTT | CASSFRGADGNTIYF
TRBJ2-3 | TRBV4-2 | once | NA | TGTGCCAGCAGCCGAGACACAGGGATTATAGATACGCAGTATTTT | CASSRDTGIIDTQYF
TRBJ2-2 | TRBV19 | NA | NA | TGTGCCAGTAGTATCTGGGTGAAGCTGTTTTTT | CASSIWVKLFF
TRBJ1-1 | TRBV5-6 | once | NA | TGTGCCAGCAGCTTTTACAGGGAGAACACTGAAGCTTTCTTT | CASSFYRENTEAFF
TRBJ2-1 | TRBV4-2 | NA | NA | TGTGCCAGCAGCCAAGGGCGCCAAGGGTCTGAGTTCTTC | CASSQGRQGSEFF
TRBJ1-1 | TRBV7-3 | NA | TRBD1 | TGTGCCAGCAGCTTAGACAGGGAGAGTGAAGCTTTCTTT | CASSLDRESEAFF
TRBJ1-4 | TRBV5-4 | few | NA | TGTGCCAGCAGCCGGGGGGGGCTGGCTAATGAAAAACTGTTTTTT | CASSRGGLANEKLFF
TRBJ2-1 | TRBV4-3 | few | NA | TGCGCCAGCAGCCCCCAAACCCTCGACAATGAGCAGTTCTTC | CASSPQTLDNEQFF
TRBJ2-1 | TRBV7-2 | NA | NA | TGTGCCAGCAGCTTAATTCACGCTGGCTACAATGAGCAGTTCTTC | CASSLIHAGYNEQFF
TRBJ2-5 | TRBV7-2 | NA | TRBD1 | TGTGCCAGCAGCCAAAACGCAGGGGGAAGGGAGACCCAGTACTTC | CASSQNAGGRETQYF
TRBJ2-5 | TRBV10-2 | NA | TRBD2 | TGCGCCAGCACGGAGCGGGAGCATCGTGGAGAGCAGTACTTC | CASTEREHRGEQYF
TRBJ2-2 | TRBV6-5 | NA | NA | TGTGCCAGCAGTTGGTCCCGTGGTGGGGAGCTGTTTTTT | CASSWSRGGELFF
TRBJ2-7 | TRBV5-1 | few | TRBD2 | TGCGCCAGCAGCTTCACGCCCCCTAGCGGGGGAGCGTACGAGCAGTACTTC | CASSFTPPSGGAYEQYF
TRBJ2-1 | TRBV28 | NA | TRBD1 | TGTGCCAGCAGTCCCCACAGGGGGCGACAGTACAATGAGCAGTTCTTC | CASSPHRGRQYNEQFF
TRBJ1-4 | TRBV5-1 | NA | NA | TGCGCCAGCAGCTTGAGTAGCAGGGACGATGGTAATGAAAAACTGTTTTTT | CASSLSSRDDGNEKLFF
TRBJ2-1 | TRBV10-3 | few | NA | TGTGCCATCAGTGAGAGGGGATCCTACAATGAGCAGTTCTTC | CAISERGSYNEQFF
TRBJ2-7 | TRBV11-2 | few | NA | TGTGCCAGCAGCTTAGTGAGGAACTACGAGCAGTACTTC | CASSLVRNYEQYF
TRBJ2-5 | TRBV2 | once | NA | TGTGCCAGCACGAGACAGAGGGAGACCCAGTACTTC | CASTRQRETQYF
TRBJ2-5 | TRBV20-1 | once | NA | TGCAGTGCCCAGAAGACCCAGTACTTC | CSAQKTQYF
TRBJ1-5 | TRBV28 | once | NA | TGTGCCGGTGGACAGCTCAATCAGCCCCAGCATTTT | CAGGQLNQPQHF
TRBJ2-5 | TRBV28 | NA | NA | TGTGCCAGCCTTAATCCAGGGGGGTGGGAGACCCAGTACTTC | CASLNPGGWETQYF
TRBJ2-1 | TRBV4-2 | few | NA | TGTGCCAGCAGCCAGACGGGGCTAGGCAAAGGCAATGAGCAGTTCTTC | CASSQTGLGKGNEQFF